Listed here are 2 T cell receptor beta chains from one sample, sequenced in a study of T-cell memory formation after mild COVID-19. TCRdb re-derived calls from the 5' RACE reads in MiXCR, one entry per CDR3 protein. The sample holds 300,000 to 350,000 distinct CDR3 sequences, 15% to 20% seen once. The specimen was PBMCs or a T cell subset sorted from them (not recorded which). The receptors derive from a man between 18 and 29 years old who had mild COVID-19 (a few samples of this study predate the infection). Cell type and time point are not known.

The chain employs TRBV11-2 and TRBJ1-6; D not certain. Germline CDR1 SGHAT, CDR2 FQNNGV. Deletions cut 1 base from V and 4 bases from J, with 8 bases between. This CDR3 contains 15 residues. Here the CDR3 DNA reads TGTGCCAGCAGCTTAGTGAAAGGATATAATTCACCCCTCCACTTT. This codes for CASSLVKGYNSPLHF.

At least ten counts were recorded for this clonotype. The V call is TRBV12-3 or TRBV12-4, the J call TRBJ2-1, with D possibly being TRBD2 (5 bases). The CDR3 length is 13 residues. With 1 base removed from V and 8 bases from J, the gap between germline ends came to 9 bases. In nucleotides, the CDR3 is TGTGCCAGCAGTTTAGACGACGGGGATGAGCAGTTCTTC. It specifies CASSLDDGDEQFF.